The rows below give T cell receptor beta chains drawn from one sample of a study of blood T cell repertoires in COVID-19. Libraries were prepared by immunoSEQ multiplex PCR; TCRdb keeps only in-frame clonotypes and omits some of them. The sample yields about 480,000 clones, 88% seen once. The sample taken for sequencing was PBMCs or T cells enriched from blood (not recorded which). All receptors derive from a woman aged 40 to 55 who had recovered from COVID-19. The CDR3 runs from the conserved cysteine through the conserved F or W. The D gene is left open where the match is weak. Clone size appears in some rows only: once, few, many, or a class for an expanded clone.

length	V	J	size	D	CDR3	DNA
16	TRBV11-3	TRBJ2-5	NA	TRBD1	CASSLKEQGGGETQYF	TGTGCCAGCAGCTTAAAAGAACAGGGGGGCGGAGAGACCCAGTACTTC
15	TRBV6-2/TRBV6-3	TRBJ1-4	NA	NA	CASSIPGFTNEKLFF	TGTGCCAGCAGCATACCAGGGTTTACTAATGAAAAACTGTTTTTT
13	TRBV5-4	TRBJ2-5	NA	NA	CASSLEGLETQYF	TGTGCCAGCAGCTTGGAGGGGTTGGAGACCCAGTACTTC
16	TRBV27	TRBJ1-6	once	NA	CASRGYRDKDNSPLHF	TGTGCCAGCAGGGGGTACCGGGACAAAGATAATTCACCCCTCCACTTT
16	TRBV18	TRBJ2-1	NA	TRBD1	CASSPQQGEILGEQFF	TGTGCCAGCTCACCACAACAGGGGGAGATACTGGGGGAGCAGTTCTTC
16	TRBV7-2	TRBJ2-6	NA	NA	CASSLFRVPGANVLTF	TGTGCCAGCAGCTTATTCAGGGTGCCTGGGGCCAACGTCCTGACTTTC
14	TRBV5-8	TRBJ2-7	NA	TRBD1	CASSEGQGDYEQYF	TGTGCCAGCAGCGAAGGACAGGGAGACTACGAGCAGTACTTC
16	TRBV6-2/TRBV6-3	TRBJ2-5	NA	TRBD1	CASSRPGTGTGETQYF	TGTGCCAGCAGTCGTCCCGGGACAGGGACGGGCGAGACCCAGTACTTC
14	TRBV29-1	TRBJ1-2	NA	NA	CSVETQGLSYGYTF	TGCAGCGTTGAAACCCAGGGTTTGAGCTATGGCTACACCTTC
15	TRBV7-9	TRBJ2-2	NA	NA	CASSLQGLGTGELFF	TGTGCCAGCAGCTTACAGGGATTAGGTACCGGGGAGCTGTTTTTT
15	TRBV25-1	TRBJ2-5	NA	TRBD1	CASSVTGGRRETQYF	TGTGCCAGCAGTGTCACAGGGGGCCGGCGAGAGACCCAGTACTTC
15	TRBV18	TRBJ1-4	NA	TRBD1	CASSPVPGTVEKLFF	TGTGCCAGCTCACCAGTTCCCGGGACAGTGGAAAAACTGTTTTTT
16	TRBV27	TRBJ2-1	NA	NA	CASSLFQGHSYNEQFF	TGTGCCAGCAGTTTATTTCAGGGGCACTCCTACAATGAGCAGTTCTTC
16	TRBV5-7	TRBJ2-3	few	NA	CASSSAGRPFTDTQYF	TGTGCCAGCAGCTCCGCGGGACGGCCTTTCACAGATACGCAGTATTTT
12	TRBV27	TRBJ1-1	NA	NA	CASQSGGTEAFF	TGTGCCAGTCAAAGCGGGGGCACTGAAGCTTTCTTT
14	TRBV5-1	TRBJ2-5	NA	NA	CASSLLPVQETQYF	TGCGCCAGCAGCTTGTTACCAGTCCAAGAGACCCAGTACTTC
16	TRBV18	TRBJ2-7	NA	NA	CASSPTWDLENYEQYF	TGTGCCAGCTCACCGACCTGGGACTTAGAAAACTACGAGCAGTACTTC
17	TRBV5-4	TRBJ1-1	NA	TRBD1	CASSPIGMTGGRTEAFF	TGTGCCAGCAGCCCAATAGGGATGACAGGGGGCAGGACTGAAGCTTTCTTT
12	TRBV5-1	TRBJ2-7	NA	NA	CASHREDYEQYF	TGCGCCAGCCACCGTGAGGACTACGAGCAGTACTTC
17	TRBV7-2	TRBJ2-5	NA	TRBD2	CASSLVGLAGGKETQYF	TGTGCCAGCAGCTTAGTAGGTCTAGCGGGAGGGAAAGAGACCCAGTACTTC
13	TRBV6-5	TRBJ2-7	NA	NA	CASSYQGSYEQYF	TGTGCCAGCAGTTACCAGGGCTCCTACGAGCAGTACTTC
12	TRBV5-4	TRBJ2-3	NA	NA	CASREGTDTQYF	TGTGCCAGCAGGGAGGGGACAGATACGCAGTATTTT
15	TRBV7-2	TRBJ1-1	NA	NA	CASSPVRGGNTEAFF	TGTGCCAGCAGCCCAGTCCGGGGGGGGAACACTGAAGCTTTCTTT
14	TRBV6-2/TRBV6-3	TRBJ2-7	NA	NA	CASSGSLGAYEQYF	TGTGCCAGCAGTGGGTCACTGGGGGCTTACGAGCAGTACTTC
14	TRBV4-1	TRBJ1-5	NA	NA	CASSQDAGGQPQHF	TGCGCCAGCAGCCAAGATGCCGGGGGTCAGCCCCAGCATTTT
15	TRBV6-1	TRBJ1-1	NA	NA	CASSDRWTSEEGAFF	TGTGCCAGCAGTGATCGATGGACCTCCGAGGAGGGGGCTTTCTTT
15	TRBV7-2	TRBJ2-1	once	NA	CASSLDGLVNNEQFF	TGTGCCAGCAGCTTAGATGGCTTGGTGAACAATGAGCAGTTCTTC
19	TRBV7-2	TRBJ2-2	NA	TRBD2	CASSWGLAGGPQGTGELFF	TGTGCCAGCAGCTGGGGACTAGCGGGAGGGCCCCAGGGCACCGGGGAGCTGTTTTTT
15	TRBV11-3	TRBJ1-2	NA	NA	CASSLGAREGRGYTF	TGTGCCAGCAGCTTAGGAGCCCGGGAGGGCAGGGGCTACACCTTC
14	TRBV27	TRBJ1-4	once	TRBD1	CASRLTGGSEKLFF	TGTGCCAGCAGACTGACAGGGGGCTCTGAAAAACTGTTTTTT
13	TRBV9	TRBJ2-1	NA	TRBD2	CASPGLGVGGQFF	TGTGCCAGTCCGGGACTAGGTGTCGGAGGGCAGTTCTTC
16	TRBV11-3	TRBJ1-2	NA	NA	CASSGDGGAGDYGYTF	TGTGCCAGCAGCGGGGACGGTGGGGCAGGGGACTATGGCTACACCTTC
14	TRBV28	TRBJ2-1	NA	NA	CASLKGAKGGEQFF	TGTGCCAGCCTGAAGGGAGCAAAAGGGGGTGAGCAGTTCTTC
15	TRBV19	TRBJ2-2	NA	TRBD1	CASSSRDRGIWELFF	TGTGCCAGTAGTAGCCGGGACAGGGGGATATGGGAGCTGTTTTTT
15	TRBV5-1	TRBJ1-1	once	NA	CASSLLYERNTEAFF	TGCGCCAGCAGCCTCCTCTACGAACGGAACACTGAAGCTTTCTTT
14	TRBV19	TRBJ2-7	NA	NA	CASSSRDPREEQYF	TGTGCCAGTAGTTCCCGGGACCCCCGGGAGGAGCAGTACTTC
15	TRBV5-5	TRBJ1-5	NA	NA	CASSFDLRGNQPQHF	TGTGCCAGCAGCTTTGATCTCAGGGGAAATCAGCCCCAGCATTTT
17	TRBV28	TRBJ1-5	NA	TRBD1	CASSHTGGQGFPQPQHF	TGTGCCAGCAGTCACACAGGGGGCCAGGGATTTCCTCAGCCCCAGCATTTT
15	TRBV7-8	TRBJ2-7	NA	TRBD2	CASSFGLAGRREQYF	TGTGCCAGCAGCTTCGGGTTAGCGGGGCGTCGGGAGCAGTACTTC
13	TRBV4-3	TRBJ2-1	NA	NA	CASSQLESTEQFF	TGCGCCAGCAGCCAACTCGAGTCTACTGAGCAGTTCTTC
16	TRBV2	TRBJ1-1	NA	NA	CASSQGWSFMNTEAFF	TGTGCCAGCAGTCAGGGGTGGTCGTTCATGAACACTGAAGCTTTCTTT
14	TRBV5-8	TRBJ1-2	NA	NA	CASSLVTGNYGYTF	TGTGCCAGCAGCTTGGTTACAGGGAACTATGGCTACACCTTC
13	TRBV20-1	TRBJ2-5	NA	NA	CSASLDSKETQYF	TGCAGTGCTAGTCTCGACAGCAAAGAGACCCAGTACTTC
15	TRBV9	TRBJ1-4	NA	TRBD1	CASSVQGAPNEKLFF	TGTGCCAGCAGCGTACAGGGGGCGCCTAATGAAAAACTGTTTTTT
13	TRBV7-2	TRBJ1-5	NA	NA	CASSLNFRQPQHF	TGTGCCAGCAGCTTAAATTTTCGGCAGCCCCAGCATTTT
15	TRBV27	TRBJ2-1	NA	NA	CASSLSPGGYNEQFF	TGTGCCAGCAGTTTATCGCCTGGCGGGTACAATGAGCAGTTCTTC
14	TRBV3-1/TRBV3-2	TRBJ2-1	NA	NA	CASPKPPGYNEQFF	TGTGCCAGCCCGAAACCCCCGGGATACAATGAGCAGTTCTTC
15	TRBV6-5	TRBJ2-3	NA	TRBD1	CASSLTGDNTDTQYF	TGTGCCAGCAGCTTGACAGGGGACAACACAGATACGCAGTATTTT
15	TRBV6-5	TRBJ2-5	NA	TRBD2	CASSKPGLPQETQYF	TGTGCCAGCAGTAAACCGGGACTACCCCAAGAGACCCAGTACTTC
16	TRBV10-1	TRBJ2-1	NA	TRBD2	CASSETSGSSYNEQFF	TGCGCCAGCAGTGAGACTAGCGGGAGCTCCTACAATGAGCAGTTCTTC
15	TRBV4-1	TRBJ1-2	NA	TRBD1	CASSQGRTGPYGYTF	TGCGCCAGCAGCCAAGGCCGGACAGGACCCTATGGCTACACCTTC
16	TRBV4-3	TRBJ1-2	NA	NA	CASSPRPGLVLYGYTF	TGCGCCAGCAGTCCCCGGCCGGGGTTGGTACTCTATGGCTACACCTTC
17	TRBV27	TRBJ2-6	NA	TRBD1	CASSPLRDSSGANVLTF	TGTGCCAGCAGTCCCCTCCGGGACAGCTCTGGGGCCAACGTCCTGACTTTC
14	TRBV19	TRBJ2-7	NA	NA	CASSPTAQTYEQYF	TGTGCCAGTAGCCCGACAGCCCAAACCTACGAGCAGTACTTC
15	TRBV13	TRBJ2-1	NA	TRBD1	CASSWGTGSYNEQFF	TGTGCCAGCAGCTGGGGGACAGGCTCCTACAATGAGCAGTTCTTC
16	TRBV19	TRBJ2-7	NA	TRBD2	CATTTTSGYGGDEQYF	TGTGCCACGACGACGACTAGCGGGTACGGGGGGGACGAGCAGTACTTC